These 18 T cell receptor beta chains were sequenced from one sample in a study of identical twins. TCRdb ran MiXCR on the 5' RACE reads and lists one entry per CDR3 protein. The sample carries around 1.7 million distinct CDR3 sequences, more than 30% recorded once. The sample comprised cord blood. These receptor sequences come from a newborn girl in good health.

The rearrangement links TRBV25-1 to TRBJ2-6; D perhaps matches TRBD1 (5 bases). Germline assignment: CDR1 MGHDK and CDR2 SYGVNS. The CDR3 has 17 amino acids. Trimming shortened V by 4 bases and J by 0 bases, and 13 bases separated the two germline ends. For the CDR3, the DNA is TGTGCCAGCAGTGTAGGACACGGACCCTCTGGGGCCAACGTCCTGACTTTC. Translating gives CASSVGHGPSGANVLTF.

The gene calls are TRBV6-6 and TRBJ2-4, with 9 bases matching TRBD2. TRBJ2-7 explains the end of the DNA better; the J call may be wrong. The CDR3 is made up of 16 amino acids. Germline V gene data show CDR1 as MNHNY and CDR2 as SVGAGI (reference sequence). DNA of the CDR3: TGTGCCAGCAGCCAATTGGCCGGGGCGGGGGGGACCGAGCAGTACTTC. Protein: CASSQLAGAGGTEQYF.

The CDR3: CASSQYQGLSSYNEQFF. CDR3 DNA sequence: TGTGCCAGCAGCCAGTACCAGGGACTCTCCTCCTACAATGAGCAGTTCTTC. The chain recombines TRBV4-2 with TRBJ2-1, with a tentative D call TRBD2 (6 bases). Looked up from germline, CDR1 is LGHNA and CDR2 is YNFKEQ. The CDR3 totals 17 residues. V was clipped by 3 bases and J by 0 bases, with 15 bases between them.

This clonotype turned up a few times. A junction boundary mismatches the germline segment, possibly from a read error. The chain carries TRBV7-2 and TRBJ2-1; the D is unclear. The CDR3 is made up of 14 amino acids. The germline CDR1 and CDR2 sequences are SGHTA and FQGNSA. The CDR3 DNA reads TGTGCCAGCAGCTCTGAGTTCTCCCACAATGAGCAGTTCTTC. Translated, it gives CASSSEFSHNEQFF.

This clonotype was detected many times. The CDR3 region has the DNA TGCCGTAGAGGCCAGGGCTCCTACGAGCAGTACTTC. Translation gives CRRGQGSYEQYF. V and J are TRBV29-1 and TRBJ2-7; TRBD1 is a possible D gene (5 bases). CDR1 is SQVTM and CDR2 is ANQGSEA in the germline V gene. The CDR3 runs to 12 residues.

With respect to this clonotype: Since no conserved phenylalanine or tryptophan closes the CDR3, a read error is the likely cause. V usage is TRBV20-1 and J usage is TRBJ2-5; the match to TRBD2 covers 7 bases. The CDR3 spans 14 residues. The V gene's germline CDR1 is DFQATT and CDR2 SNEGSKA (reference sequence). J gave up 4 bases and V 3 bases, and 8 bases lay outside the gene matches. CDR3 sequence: CSASRRGMRETQYL. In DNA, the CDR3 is TGCAGTGCTAGTAGGCGGGGGATGAGAGAGACCCAGTACTTA.

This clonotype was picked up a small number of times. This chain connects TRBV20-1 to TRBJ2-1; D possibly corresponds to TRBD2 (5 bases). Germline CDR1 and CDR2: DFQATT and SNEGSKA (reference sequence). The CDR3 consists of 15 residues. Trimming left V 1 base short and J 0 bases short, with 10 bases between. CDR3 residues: CSARAFEGSYNEQFF. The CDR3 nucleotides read TGCAGTGCTAGAGCCTTCGAGGGCTCCTACAATGAGCAGTTCTTC.

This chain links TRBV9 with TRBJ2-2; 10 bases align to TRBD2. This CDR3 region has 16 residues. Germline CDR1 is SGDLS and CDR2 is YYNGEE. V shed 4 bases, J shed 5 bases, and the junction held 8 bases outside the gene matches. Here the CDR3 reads CASSPITLAGTGELFF. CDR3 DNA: TGTGCCAGCAGCCCCATCACACTAGCGGGGACCGGGGAGCTGTTTTTT.

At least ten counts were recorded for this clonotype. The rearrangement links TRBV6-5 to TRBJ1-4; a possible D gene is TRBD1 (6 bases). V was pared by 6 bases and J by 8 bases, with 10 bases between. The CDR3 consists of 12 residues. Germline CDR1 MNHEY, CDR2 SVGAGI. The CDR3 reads CASSATGEKLFF. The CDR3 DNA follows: TGTGCCAGCAGCGCGACAGGCGAAAAACTGTTTTTT.

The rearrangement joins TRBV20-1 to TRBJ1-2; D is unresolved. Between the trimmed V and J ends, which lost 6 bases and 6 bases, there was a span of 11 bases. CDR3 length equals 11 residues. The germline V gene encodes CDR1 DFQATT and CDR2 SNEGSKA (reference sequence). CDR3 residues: CSALDRHGYTF. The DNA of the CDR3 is TGCAGTGCCTTAGACCGCCATGGCTACACCTTC.

The CDR3 DNA is TGTGCCAGCACCCATCTTACTAGCGATCTGACCCAGTACTTC. Its translation is CASTHLTSDLTQYF. The chain combines TRBV2 with TRBJ2-5; 7 bases agree with TRBD2. Germline V gene data show CDR1 as SNHLY and CDR2 as FYNNEI. The J segment lost 7 bases and the V segment lost 7 bases, leaving 12 bases of the junction unmatched. CDR3 length equals 14 residues.

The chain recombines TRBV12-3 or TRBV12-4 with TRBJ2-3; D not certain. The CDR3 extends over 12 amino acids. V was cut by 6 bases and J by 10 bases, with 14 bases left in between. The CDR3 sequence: CASSSSLLPQYF. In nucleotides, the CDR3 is TGTGCCAGCAGCTCATCCCTCCTGCCGCAGTATTTT.

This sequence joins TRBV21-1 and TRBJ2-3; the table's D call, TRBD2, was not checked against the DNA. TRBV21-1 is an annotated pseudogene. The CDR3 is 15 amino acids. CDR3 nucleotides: TGTGCCAGCAGCAAAGGGAGGTTCCGATCAGATACGCAGTATTTT. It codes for CASSKGRFRSDTQYF.

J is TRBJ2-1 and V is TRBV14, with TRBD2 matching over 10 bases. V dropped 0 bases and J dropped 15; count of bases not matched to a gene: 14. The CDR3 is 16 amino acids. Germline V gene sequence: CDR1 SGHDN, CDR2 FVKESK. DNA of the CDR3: TGTGCCAGCAGCCAAGATCTCGGAGCGGGAGGGCCCTTTGCGTTCTTC. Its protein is CASSQDLGAGGPFAFF.

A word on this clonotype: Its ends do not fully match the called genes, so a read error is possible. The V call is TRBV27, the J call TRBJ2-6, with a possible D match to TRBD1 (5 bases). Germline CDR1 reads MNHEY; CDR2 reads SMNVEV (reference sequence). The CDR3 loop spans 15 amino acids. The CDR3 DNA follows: TGTGCCAGCAGTTCGCTGACCTCTGGGGCCAGCGTCCTGACTTTC. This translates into CASSSLTSGASVLTF.

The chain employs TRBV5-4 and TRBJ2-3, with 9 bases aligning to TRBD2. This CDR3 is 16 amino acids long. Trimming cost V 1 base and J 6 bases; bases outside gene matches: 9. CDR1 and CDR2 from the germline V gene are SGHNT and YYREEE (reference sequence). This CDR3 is CASSLKASGTRDTQYF. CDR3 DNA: TGTGCCAGCAGCTTGAAGGCTAGCGGGACCCGGGATACGCAGTATTTT.

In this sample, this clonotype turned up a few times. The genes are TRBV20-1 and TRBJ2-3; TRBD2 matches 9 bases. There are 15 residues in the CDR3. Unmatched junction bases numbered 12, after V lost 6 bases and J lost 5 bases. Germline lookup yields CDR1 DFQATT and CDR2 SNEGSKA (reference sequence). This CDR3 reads CSAAVQRGVVDTQYF. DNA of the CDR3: TGCAGTGCCGCTGTCCAGCGGGGGGTTGTAGATACGCAGTATTTT.

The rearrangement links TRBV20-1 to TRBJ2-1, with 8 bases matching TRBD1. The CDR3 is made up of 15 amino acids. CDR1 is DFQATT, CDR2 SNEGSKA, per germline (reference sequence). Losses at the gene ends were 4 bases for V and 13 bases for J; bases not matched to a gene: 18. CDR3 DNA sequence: TGCAGTGCTACCCAGGGCGGGGCAGGGGGCGAGACCCAGTTCTTC. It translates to CSATQGGAGGETQFF.